This T cell receptor (beta chain) is drawn from a study of cytomegalovirus exposure and HLA in healthy donors. Per germline, CDR1 MNHNS and CDR2 SASEGT. CDR3 length: 17 residues. With 4 bases clipped from V and 0 bases from J, the junction kept 5 bases outside the gene matches. The PCR was carried out with 60 Vbeta primers and 13 Jbeta primers. Produced via immunoSEQ multiplex PCR; TCRdb's table is partial and in-frame only. The data contain nearly 70,000 clones, around 74% of them singletons. This chain uses TRBV6-1 with TRBJ2-1; 11 bases are shared with TRBD2. The receptor's source is a woman aged 60-70 years in good health and CMV-seropositive. Sequenced input: PBMCs. The CDR3 reads CASSVRLAGSSYNEQFF. The CDR3, as DNA: TGTGCCAGCAGTGTCCGACTAGCGGGGAGCTCCTACAATGAGCAGTTCTTC.